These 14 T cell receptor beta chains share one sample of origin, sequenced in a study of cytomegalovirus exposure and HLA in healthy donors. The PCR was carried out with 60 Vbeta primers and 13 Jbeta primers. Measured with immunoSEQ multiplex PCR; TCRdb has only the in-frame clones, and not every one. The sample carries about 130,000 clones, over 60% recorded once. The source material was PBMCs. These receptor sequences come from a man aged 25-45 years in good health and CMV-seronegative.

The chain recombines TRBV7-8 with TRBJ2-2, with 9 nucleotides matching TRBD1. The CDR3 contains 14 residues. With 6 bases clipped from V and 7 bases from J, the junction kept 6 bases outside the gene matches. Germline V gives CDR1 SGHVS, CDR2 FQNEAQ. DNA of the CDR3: TGTGCCAGCAGTCCCGGGACAGGGTTCGGGGAGCTGTTTTTT. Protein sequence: CASSPGTGFGELFF.

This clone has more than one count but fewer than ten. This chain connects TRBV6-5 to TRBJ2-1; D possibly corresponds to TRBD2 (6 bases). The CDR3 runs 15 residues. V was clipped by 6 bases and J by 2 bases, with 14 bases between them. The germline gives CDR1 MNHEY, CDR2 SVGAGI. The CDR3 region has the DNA TGTGCCAGCAGCCGGGGGACCCAAACCTACAATGAGCAGTTCTTC. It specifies CASSRGTQTYNEQFF.

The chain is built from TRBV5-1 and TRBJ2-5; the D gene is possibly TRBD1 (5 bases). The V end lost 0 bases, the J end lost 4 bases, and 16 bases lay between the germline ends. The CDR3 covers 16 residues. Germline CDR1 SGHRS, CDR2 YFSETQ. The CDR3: CASSLEPGWFGETQYF. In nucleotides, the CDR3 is TGCGCCAGCAGCTTGGAGCCAGGGTGGTTTGGAGAGACCCAGTACTTC.

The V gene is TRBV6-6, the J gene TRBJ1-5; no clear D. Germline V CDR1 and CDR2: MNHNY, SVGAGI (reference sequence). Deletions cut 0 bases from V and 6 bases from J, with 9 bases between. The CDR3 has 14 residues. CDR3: CASSYSPSSQPQHF. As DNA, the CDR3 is TGTGCCAGCAGTTACTCCCCCTCTTCTCAGCCCCAGCATTTT.

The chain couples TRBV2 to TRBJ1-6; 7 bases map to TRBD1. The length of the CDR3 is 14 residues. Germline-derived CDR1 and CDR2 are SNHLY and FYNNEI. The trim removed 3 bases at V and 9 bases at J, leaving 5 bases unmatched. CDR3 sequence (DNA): TGTGCCAGCAGTGAGACAGGGAAGGGTTCACCCCTCCACTTT. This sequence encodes CASSETGKGSPLHF. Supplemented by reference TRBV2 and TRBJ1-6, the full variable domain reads EPEVTQTPSHQVTQMGQEVILRCVPISNHLYFYWYRQILGQKVEFLVSFYNNEISEKSEIFDDQFSVERPDGSNFTLKIRSTKLEDSAMYFCASSETGKGSPLHFGNGTRLTVT.

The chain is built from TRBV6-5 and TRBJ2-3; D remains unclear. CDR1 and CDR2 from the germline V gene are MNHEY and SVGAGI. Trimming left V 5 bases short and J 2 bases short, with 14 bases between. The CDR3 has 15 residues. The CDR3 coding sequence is TGTGCCAGCAGTCGAGACGTCAGGAACACAGATACGCAGTATTTT. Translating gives CASSRDVRNTDTQYF.

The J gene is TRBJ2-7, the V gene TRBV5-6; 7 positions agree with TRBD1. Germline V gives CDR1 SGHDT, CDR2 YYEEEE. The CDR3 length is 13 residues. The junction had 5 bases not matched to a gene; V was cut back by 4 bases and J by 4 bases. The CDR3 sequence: CASSDPQGYEQYF. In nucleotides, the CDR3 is TGTGCCAGCAGCGACCCACAGGGGTACGAGCAGTACTTC.

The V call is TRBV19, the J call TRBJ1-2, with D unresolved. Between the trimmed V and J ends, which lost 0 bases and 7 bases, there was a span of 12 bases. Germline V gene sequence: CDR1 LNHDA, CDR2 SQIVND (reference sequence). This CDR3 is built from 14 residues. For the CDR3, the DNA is TGTGCCAGTAGTATAGATCGGAGCTCTTCTGGCTACACCTTC. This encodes CASSIDRSSSGYTF. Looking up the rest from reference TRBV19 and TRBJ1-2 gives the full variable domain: DGGITQSPKYLFRKEGQNVTLSCEQNLNHDAMYWYRQDPGQGLRLIYYSQIVNDFQKGDIAEGYSVSREKKESFPLTVTSAQKNPTAFYLCASSIDRSSSGYTFGSGTRLTVV.

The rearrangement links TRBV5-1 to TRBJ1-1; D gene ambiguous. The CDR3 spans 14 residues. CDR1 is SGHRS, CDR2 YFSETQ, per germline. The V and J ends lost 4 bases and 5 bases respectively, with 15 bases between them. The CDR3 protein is CASSKPQGGTEAFF. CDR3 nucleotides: TGCGCCAGCAGCAAGCCACAAGGAGGAACTGAAGCTTTCTTT.

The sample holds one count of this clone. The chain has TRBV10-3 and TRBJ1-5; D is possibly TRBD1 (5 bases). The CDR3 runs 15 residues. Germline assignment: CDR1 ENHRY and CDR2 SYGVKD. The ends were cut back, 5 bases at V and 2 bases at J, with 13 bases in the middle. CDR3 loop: CAISPGAVGNQPQHF. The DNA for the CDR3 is TGTGCCATCAGTCCTGGGGCAGTAGGCAATCAGCCCCAGCATTTT.

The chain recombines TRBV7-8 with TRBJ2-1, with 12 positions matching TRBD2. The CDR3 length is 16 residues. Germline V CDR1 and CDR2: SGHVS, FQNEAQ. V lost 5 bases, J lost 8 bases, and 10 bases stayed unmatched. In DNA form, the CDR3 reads TGTGCCAGCAGCCCCCGACTAGCGGGAGTAGGGGATGAGCAGTTCTTC. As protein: CASSPRLAGVGDEQFF.

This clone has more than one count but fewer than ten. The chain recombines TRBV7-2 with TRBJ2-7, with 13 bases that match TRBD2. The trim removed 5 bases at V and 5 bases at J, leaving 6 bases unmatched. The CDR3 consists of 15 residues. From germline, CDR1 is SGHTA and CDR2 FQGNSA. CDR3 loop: CASSPRLAGGHEQYF. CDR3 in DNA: TGTGCCAGCAGCCCCCGACTAGCGGGAGGCCACGAGCAGTACTTC.

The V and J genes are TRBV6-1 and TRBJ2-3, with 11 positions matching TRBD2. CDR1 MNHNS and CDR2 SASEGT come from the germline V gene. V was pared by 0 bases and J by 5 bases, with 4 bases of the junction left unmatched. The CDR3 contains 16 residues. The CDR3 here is CASSEAVAGGGDTQYF. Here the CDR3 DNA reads TGTGCCAGCAGTGAAGCAGTAGCGGGAGGGGGAGATACGCAGTATTTT.

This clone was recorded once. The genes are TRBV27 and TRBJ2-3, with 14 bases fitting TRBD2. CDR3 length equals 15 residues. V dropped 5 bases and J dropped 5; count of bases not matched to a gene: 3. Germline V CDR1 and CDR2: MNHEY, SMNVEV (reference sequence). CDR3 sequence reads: CASSLGLAGGDTQYF. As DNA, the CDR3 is TGTGCCAGCAGTCTCGGACTAGCGGGAGGAGATACGCAGTATTTT.